This T cell receptor beta chain was found in a study of blood T cell repertoires in COVID-19. Before being deemed recovered, Cohort 3 donors had two negative PCRs, clearance, or symptom resolution. Per the original methods: It was from reference gene primer amplification that nucleated cell counts were estimated. Some clones are missing from TCRdb's copy, which holds only in-frame ones; the method was immunoSEQ multiplex PCR. The V and J calls and clone size were taken over from that table, and D and trimming were inferred from the DNA. This sample has 150,000 to 250,000 clones, with 84% found just once. Germline lookup yields CDR1 SGHTA and CDR2 FQGNSA. The ends lost 5 bases at V and 5 bases at J; junction bases unmatched: 5. The CDR3 spans 13 residues.

The TCR sequence derives from a man between 35 and 55 years old who had recovered from COVID-19. The rearrangement uses TRBV7-2 and TRBJ1-1; 7 positions agree with TRBD1. The sample consisted of PBMCs or T cells enriched from blood (not recorded which). The CDR3 loop is CASSRDRKTEAFF. In DNA, the CDR3 is TGTGCCAGCAGCCGGGACAGAAAGACTGAAGCTTTCTTT. The whole variable domain, remainder taken from reference TRBV7-2 and TRBJ1-1, is GAGVSQSPSNKVTEKGKDVELRCDPISGHTALYWYRQSLGQGLEFLIYFQGNSAPDKSGLPSDRFSAERTGGSVSTLTIQRTQQEDSAVYLCASSRDRKTEAFFGQGTRLTVV.